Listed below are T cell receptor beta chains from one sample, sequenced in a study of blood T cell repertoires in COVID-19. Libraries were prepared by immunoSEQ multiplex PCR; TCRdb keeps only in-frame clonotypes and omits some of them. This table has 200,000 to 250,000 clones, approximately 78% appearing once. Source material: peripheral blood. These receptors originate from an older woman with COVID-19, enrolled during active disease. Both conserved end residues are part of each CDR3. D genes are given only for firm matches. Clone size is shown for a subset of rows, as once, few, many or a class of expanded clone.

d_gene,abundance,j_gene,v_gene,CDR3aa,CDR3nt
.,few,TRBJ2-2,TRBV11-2,CASIQSGSDTGELFF,TGTGCCAGCATCCAGAGCGGGTCGGACACCGGGGAGCTGTTTTTT
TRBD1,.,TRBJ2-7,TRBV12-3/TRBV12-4,CASSWDSKDEQYF,TGTGCCAGCAGTTGGGACAGCAAGGACGAGCAGTACTTC
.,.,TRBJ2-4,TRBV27,CASSPSQGLAKNIQYF,TGTGCCAGCAGCCCAAGCCAGGGGCTAGCCAAAAACATTCAGTACTTC
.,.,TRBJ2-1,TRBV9,CASSFLTGPQFF,TGTGCCAGCAGTTTTCTCACAGGCCCGCAGTTCTTC
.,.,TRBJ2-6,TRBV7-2,CASSKTVSGANVLTF,TGTGCCAGCAGCAAAACAGTCTCTGGGGCCAACGTCCTGACTTTC
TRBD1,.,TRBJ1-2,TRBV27,CASSPGQGYGYTF,TGTGCCAGCAGTCCCGGACAGGGCTATGGCTACACCTTC
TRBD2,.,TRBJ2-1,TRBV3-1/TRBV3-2,CASSQGAVTSGYNEQFF,TGTGCCAGCAGCCAAGGCGCCGTGACTAGCGGGTACAATGAGCAGTTCTTC
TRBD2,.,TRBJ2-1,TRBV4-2,CASSQDSESAGGSIEQFF,TGTGCCAGCAGCCAAGATAGTGAGTCGGCGGGAGGGTCTATTGAGCAGTTCTTC
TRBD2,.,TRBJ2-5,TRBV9,CASSVDSGRNRETQYF,TGTGCCAGCAGCGTAGATAGCGGGAGGAATAGGGAGACCCAGTACTTC
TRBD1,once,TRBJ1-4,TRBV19,CASADRGPNEKLFF,TGTGCCAGTGCCGACAGGGGGCCTAATGAAAAACTGTTTTTT
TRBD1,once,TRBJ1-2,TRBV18,CASSPGTGGNYGYTF,TGTGCCAGCTCACCCGGGACAGGGGGAAACTATGGCTACACCTTC
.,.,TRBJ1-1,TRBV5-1,CASSDQAHTEAFF,TGCGCCAGCAGTGACCAAGCGCACACTGAAGCTTTCTTT
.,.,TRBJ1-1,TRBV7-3,CASSPRGGGNTEAFF,TGTGCCAGCAGCCCCAGGGGCGGGGGGAACACTGAAGCTTTCTTT
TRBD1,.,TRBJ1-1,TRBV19,CASRSGGPTSEAFF,TGTGCCAGTAGGTCAGGGGGCCCGACAAGCGAAGCTTTCTTT
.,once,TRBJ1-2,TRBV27,CASTDRGAGGYTF,TGTGCCAGCACCGATCGGGGGGCGGGAGGCTACACCTTC
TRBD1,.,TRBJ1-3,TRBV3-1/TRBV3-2,CASSRGTGSGNTIYF,TGTGCCAGCAGCCGCGGGACAGGCTCTGGAAACACCATATATTTT
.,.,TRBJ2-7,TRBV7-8,CASSYSTHLVEQYF,TGTGCCAGCAGCTACTCAACGCACCTCGTGGAGCAGTACTTC
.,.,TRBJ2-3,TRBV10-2,CASSPGAPDTQYF,TGCGCCAGCAGTCCAGGGGCCCCAGATACGCAGTATTTT
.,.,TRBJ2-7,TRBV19,CASSIFRDPTYEQYF,TGTGCCAGTAGTATTTTCCGGGATCCTACCTACGAGCAGTACTTC
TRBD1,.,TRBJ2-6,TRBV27,CASRETGNGANVLTF,TGTGCCAGCAGGGAGACAGGGAATGGGGCCAACGTCCTGACTTTC
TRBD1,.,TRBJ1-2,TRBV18,CASSPSSGQAAYGYTF,TGTGCCAGCTCACCATCCTCGGGACAGGCCGCCTATGGCTACACCTTC
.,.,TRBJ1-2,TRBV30,CAWSLRGGVGFGYTF,TGTGCCTGGAGCCTACGGGGGGGTGTTGGTTTTGGCTACACCTTC
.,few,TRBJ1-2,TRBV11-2,CASSLDVRQISSGYTF,TGTGCCAGCAGCTTAGATGTGAGACAGATTTCGAGTGGCTACACCTTC
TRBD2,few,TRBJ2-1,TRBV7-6,CASSLRSSSGLVRVNEQFF,TGTGCCAGCAGCTTACGCTCATCCTCGGGACTAGTAAGGGTAAATGAGCAGTTCTTC
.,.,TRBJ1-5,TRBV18,CASSPGGTGNQPQHF,TGTGCCAGCTCTCCCGGCGGTACAGGGAATCAGCCCCAGCATTTT
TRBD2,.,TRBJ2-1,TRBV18,CASSIILAGAGNEQFF,TGTGCCAGCTCAATAATTCTAGCGGGAGCTGGCAATGAGCAGTTCTTC
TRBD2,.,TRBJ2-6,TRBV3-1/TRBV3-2,CASSQVLAASGANVLTF,TGTGCCAGCAGCCAGGTACTAGCGGCCTCTGGGGCCAACGTCCTGACTTTC
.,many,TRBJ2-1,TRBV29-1,CSVVSSEQFF,TGCAGCGTTGTTTCCAGTGAGCAGTTCTTC
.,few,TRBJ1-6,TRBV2,CASKQGRTYNSPLHF,TGTGCCAGTAAACAGGGAAGGACCTATAATTCACCCCTCCACTTT
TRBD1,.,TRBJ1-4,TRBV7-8,CASSRQGADEKLFF,TGTGCCAGCAGCCGACAGGGGGCGGACGAAAAACTGTTTTTT
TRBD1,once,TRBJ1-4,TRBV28,CASSLPLTGALVARKEKLFF,TGTGCCAGCAGTTTACCACTGACAGGGGCATTAGTCGCTCGTAAGGAAAAACTGTTTTTT
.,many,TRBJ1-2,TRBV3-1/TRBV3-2,CASSRGQGLTYGYTF,TGTGCCAGCAGCCGTGGACAAGGGCTTACCTATGGCTACACCTTC
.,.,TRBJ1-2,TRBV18,CASSPLLEGGGGYTF,TGTGCCAGCTCACCCCTTTTGGAGGGCGGAGGTGGCTACACCTTC